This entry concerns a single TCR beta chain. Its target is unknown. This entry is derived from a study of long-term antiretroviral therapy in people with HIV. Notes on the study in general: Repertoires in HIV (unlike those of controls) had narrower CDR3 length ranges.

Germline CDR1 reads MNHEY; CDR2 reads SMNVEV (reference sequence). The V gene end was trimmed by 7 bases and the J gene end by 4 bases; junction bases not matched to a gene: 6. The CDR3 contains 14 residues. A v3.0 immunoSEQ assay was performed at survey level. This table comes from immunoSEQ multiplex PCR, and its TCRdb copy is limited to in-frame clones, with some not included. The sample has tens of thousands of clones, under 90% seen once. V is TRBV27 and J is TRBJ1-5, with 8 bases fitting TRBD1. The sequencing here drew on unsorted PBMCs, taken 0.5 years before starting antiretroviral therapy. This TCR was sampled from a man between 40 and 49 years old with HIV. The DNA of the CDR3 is TGTGCCAGCACCAAACAGGGGGGGAATCAGCCCCAGCATTTT. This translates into CASTKQGGNQPQHF.